This T cell receptor beta chain is drawn from a study of blood T cell repertoires in COVID-19 (dated by TCRdb to the early 2020s). Study-level background: Samples from collaborators originated in the United States, Italy and Spain and spanned both the acute and convalescent phases of COVID-19. The prospective study material was composed of cDNA or gDNA derived from T cells, B-cell-depleted T cells, or PBMCs. Subjects who had been exposed to COVID-19, were actively infected with it, or had recovered from it provided the deeply sampled blood TCRbeta repertoires that made up the dataset. A freely available public database, intended as a resource for researchers studying the immune response to SARS-CoV-2, is where the repertoires were released. Samples were obtained from the ongoing ImmuneRACE study (first 160 participants) and from 1,200 or so subjects provided by 6 global collaborators. Sample metadata almost always included a de-identified subject ID, COVID-19 status, age in years and sex. Where available, HLA class I and class II types were obtained from metadata supplied by the sample provider rather than from assay-based typing. The paper as a whole reports these results and caveats: Clinical and demographic metadata were provided uncurated, with the amount varying by source and participant.

Collaborating institutions collected whole blood in K2EDTA tubes following their own protocols. For TCRbeta analysis, collaborator samples were shipped as frozen whole blood, as isolated PBMCs, or as DNA extracted from either sample type. V ends up 4 bases short and J 4 bases short, with an unmatched junction base count of 8. Including the terminal cysteine and phenylalanine, the CDR3 comprises 15 residues. Only the CDR3 DNA stays, 45 bases, in frame from base 1. CDR1 MNHEY and CDR2 SVGAGI are derived from the germline V gene. TCRbeta CDR3 regions were amplified from genomic DNA by means of the immunoSEQ Assay, a bias-controlled multiplex PCR. The study's own analysis went as follows. Nucleated cell counts per sample were estimated from amplification of reference gene primers within the assay. To quantify the absolute abundance of each unique TCRbeta CDR3 rearrangement, sequence reads were collapsed and filtered. For each sample, productive Simpson clonality was calculated by taking the square root of Simpson's diversity index across productive rearrangements. TCRdb took this table from immuneACCESS and kept in-frame rearrangements with V and J called. Such tables lack part of the clones; where checked against another copy, unresolved V genes explain under half of the gap, and the rest is unexplained. V, J and clone size reflect that table, while D and trimming were determined from the DNA. This sample has about 300,000 clones in its table, and approximately 90% of those were observed once. About 2.3% of the sample comes from the top ten.

With respect to this clone: The antigen this receptor binds is unknown. The sample holds no much larger clone one base away, and base qualities are not on file.

The V and J segments used are TRBV6-5 and TRBJ2-7, with 9 central nucleotides matching TRBD1. The sample comprised peripheral blood. The clonotype was recovered from a man aged 18 to 29 with active or convalescent COVID-19. The CDR3 region: CASSSGGTGPYEQYF. The sequence in DNA is TGTGCCAGCAGTTCAGGCGGGACAGGGCCATACGAGCAGTACTTC.